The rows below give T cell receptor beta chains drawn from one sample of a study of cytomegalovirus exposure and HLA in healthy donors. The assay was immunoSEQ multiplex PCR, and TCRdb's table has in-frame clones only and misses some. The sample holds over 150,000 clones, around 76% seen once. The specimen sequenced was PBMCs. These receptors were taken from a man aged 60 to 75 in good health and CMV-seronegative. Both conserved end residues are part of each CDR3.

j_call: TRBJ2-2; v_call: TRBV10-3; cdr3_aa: CAVPRGLADNTGELFF
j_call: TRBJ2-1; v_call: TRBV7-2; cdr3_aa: CASSLTGGTYNEQFF
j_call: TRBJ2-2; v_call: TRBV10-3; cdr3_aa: CAISEFDYLEPAGELFF
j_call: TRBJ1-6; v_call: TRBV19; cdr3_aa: CASSRQGADNSPLHF
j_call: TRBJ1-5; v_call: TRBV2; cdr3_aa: CASSKGDRDRPQHF
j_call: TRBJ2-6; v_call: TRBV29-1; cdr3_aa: CSVEAGTGGLPGANVLTF
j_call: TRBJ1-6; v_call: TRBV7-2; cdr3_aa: CASRRPGLGSPLHF
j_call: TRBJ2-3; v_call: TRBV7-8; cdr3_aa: CASSKTGGDTQYF
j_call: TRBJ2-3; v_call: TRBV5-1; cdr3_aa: CASSLAGGTSTDTQYF
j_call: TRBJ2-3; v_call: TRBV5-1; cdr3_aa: CASSLVGAGNGDTQYF
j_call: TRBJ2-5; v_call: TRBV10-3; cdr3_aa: CAISEVGVKGASFYGGETQYF
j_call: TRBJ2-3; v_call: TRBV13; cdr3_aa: CASSFRGGDTQYF
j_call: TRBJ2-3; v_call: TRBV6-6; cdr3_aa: CASSYSLATDTQYF
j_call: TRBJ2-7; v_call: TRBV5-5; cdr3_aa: CASRPRASGVSYEQYF
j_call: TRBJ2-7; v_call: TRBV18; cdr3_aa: CASSPPASTYEQYF
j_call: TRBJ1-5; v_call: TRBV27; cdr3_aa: CASRSGLSGQPQHF
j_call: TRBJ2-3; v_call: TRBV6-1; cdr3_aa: CASRTGQPDTQYF